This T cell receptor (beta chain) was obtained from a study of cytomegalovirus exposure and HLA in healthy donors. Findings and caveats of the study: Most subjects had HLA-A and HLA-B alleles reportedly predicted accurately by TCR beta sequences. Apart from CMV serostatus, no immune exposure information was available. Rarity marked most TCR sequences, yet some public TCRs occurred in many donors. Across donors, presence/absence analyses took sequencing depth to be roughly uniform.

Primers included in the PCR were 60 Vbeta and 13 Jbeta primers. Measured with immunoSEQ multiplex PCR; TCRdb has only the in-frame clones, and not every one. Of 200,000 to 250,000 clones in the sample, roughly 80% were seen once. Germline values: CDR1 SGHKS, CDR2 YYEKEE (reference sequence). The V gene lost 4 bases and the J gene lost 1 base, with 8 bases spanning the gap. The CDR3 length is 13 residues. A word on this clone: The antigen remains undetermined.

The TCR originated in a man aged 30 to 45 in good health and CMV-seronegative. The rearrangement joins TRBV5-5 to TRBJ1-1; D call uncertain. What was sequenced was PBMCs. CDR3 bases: TGTGCCAGCAGCCTGATACAGAACACTGAAGCTTTCTTT. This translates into CASSLIQNTEAFF.